This record concerns one T cell receptor beta chain sequence. Its specificity is unknown. There are 15 residues in the CDR3. V lost 2 bases and J lost 2, with 12 bases in between. Germline CDR1 reads MNHNY; CDR2 reads SVGAGI (reference sequence). The data originate from a study of shared clonotypes between healthy human individuals. At the level of the study: CD4 naive and memory got three plates each, CD8 naive two, CD8 memory one.

It was across several immunoSEQ plates that each subset's genomic DNA was evenly split. Measured with immunoSEQ multiplex PCR; TCRdb has only the in-frame clones, and not every one. This sample carries about 2.5 million clones, around 92% of them seen once, and the ten largest clones take approximately 0.41%. Study-wide points: What naive subsets generally showed was a larger estimated richness than memory subsets showed.

The receptor was derived from a man aged 18-30 years in good health. Some clones in this sample may be carry-over from other donors' samples. V and J are TRBV6-6 and TRBJ1-2; D is unclear. The source material was naive CD4+ T cells from PBMCs. Regarding subset: CD45RA+ positively selected. CDR3 coding DNA: TGTGCCAGCAGTTACATCGTCGGCCTAAACTATGGCTACACCTTC. Its translation: CASSYIVGLNYGYTF.